This entry concerns a single TCR beta chain. This sample is part of a study of CD8 T cells in Susac syndrome. Patients with Susac syndrome showed fulfilment of recently defined diagnostic criteria for definite or probable disease. TEMRA cells underwent FACS enrichment and CD8+ and CD4+ T cells underwent negative isolation. Germline CDR1 KGHSH, CDR2 LQKENI. Trimming took 4 bases from V and 2 from J, leaving 13 bases between them. The CDR3 has 15 residues. It was with random hexamers that about 0.45 to 1 ug RNA was reverse transcribed. Amplification of TCR beta CDR3 used immunoSEQ multiplex PCR across 54 Vbeta and 13 Jbeta. TCRdb itself ran the immunoSEQ multiplex PCR reads through MiXCR, one entry per CDR3 protein. This sample carries 120,000 or so distinct CDR3 sequences, just under 95% of them seen once, and the ten largest clones take about 0.28%.

This sequence originates from a human donor with Susac syndrome. The sequencing input was CD8+ T cells from PBMCs. The chain uses TRBV18 and TRBJ2-3; D is possibly TRBD2 (6 bases). The CDR3 nucleotides read TGTGCCAGCTCACTCCGGGACTCCCCCACAGATACGCAGTATTTT. Translation gives CASSLRDSPTDTQYF.